Listed below are T cell receptor beta chains from one sample, sequenced in a study of Ad26.COV2.S vaccination and SARS-CoV-2 variants. Produced via immunoSEQ multiplex PCR; TCRdb's table is partial and in-frame only. Of around 340,000 clones listed, approximately 86% are singletons. The sequencing here drew on peripheral blood, taken in a trial of Ad26.COV2.S vaccine versus placebo. All receptors come from a person between 18 and 65 years old who received the Ad26.COV2.S COVID-19 vaccine or a placebo. Each CDR3 is given with its conserved first and last residue. The order of the fields is J gene, clone size, CDR3 length, V gene, D gene, CDR3 protein, CDR3 DNA. The D gene is left open where the match is weak. Some rows mark clone size as missing; the rest say once, few, many or name a class of expanded clone.

J gene: TRBJ2-5
clone size: .
CDR3 length: 13
V gene: TRBV10-3
D gene: .
CDR3 protein: CATWTASQETQYF
CDR3 DNA: TGTGCCACCTGGACGGCCAGCCAAGAGACCCAGTACTTC

J gene: TRBJ2-2
clone size: .
CDR3 length: 14
V gene: TRBV29-1
D gene: TRBD2
CDR3 protein: CSVVGGGHTGELFF
CDR3 DNA: TGCAGCGTTGTGGGCGGGGGTCACACCGGGGAGCTGTTTTTT

J gene: TRBJ2-2
clone size: .
CDR3 length: 14
V gene: TRBV16
D gene: .
CDR3 protein: CASSQSGGTGELFF
CDR3 DNA: TGTGCCAGCAGCCAATCCGGGGGAACCGGGGAGCTGTTTTTT

J gene: TRBJ1-2
clone size: .
CDR3 length: 15
V gene: TRBV19
D gene: .
CDR3 protein: CASEPSGGTHYGYTF
CDR3 DNA: TGTGCCAGTGAGCCCTCCGGCGGGACACACTATGGCTACACCTTC

J gene: TRBJ1-1
clone size: .
CDR3 length: 14
V gene: TRBV30
D gene: .
CDR3 protein: CASQPLNRNTEAFF
CDR3 DNA: TGTGCCTCACAACCATTAAACAGGAACACTGAAGCTTTCTTT

J gene: TRBJ1-2
clone size: .
CDR3 length: 17
V gene: TRBV5-6
D gene: .
CDR3 protein: CASSLALGGSVNYGYTF
CDR3 DNA: TGTGCCAGCAGCTTGGCCCTGGGGGGATCTGTGAACTATGGCTACACCTTC

J gene: TRBJ1-1
clone size: .
CDR3 length: 12
V gene: TRBV27
D gene: TRBD1
CDR3 protein: CASRTGRTEAFF
CDR3 DNA: TGTGCCAGCAGGACAGGGCGAACTGAAGCTTTCTTT

J gene: TRBJ1-3
clone size: .
CDR3 length: 14
V gene: TRBV19
D gene: .
CDR3 protein: CASSIAGTGNTIYF
CDR3 DNA: TGTGCCAGTAGTATAGCCGGTACTGGAAACACCATATATTTT

J gene: TRBJ2-7
clone size: .
CDR3 length: 13
V gene: TRBV29-1
D gene: TRBD1
CDR3 protein: CSVWGQGGGEQYF
CDR3 DNA: TGCAGCGTCTGGGGACAGGGCGGAGGCGAGCAGTACTTC

J gene: TRBJ2-7
clone size: few
CDR3 length: 19
V gene: TRBV7-2
D gene: .
CDR3 protein: CASSFQTRRGSAWSYEQYF
CDR3 DNA: TGTGCCAGCAGCTTCCAGACAAGGCGCGGGTCTGCATGGTCGTACGAGCAGTACTTC

J gene: TRBJ1-1
clone size: .
CDR3 length: 14
V gene: TRBV7-2
D gene: .
CDR3 protein: CASSFPGGYTEAFF
CDR3 DNA: TGTGCCAGCAGCTTCCCCGGAGGATACACTGAAGCTTTCTTT

J gene: TRBJ1-3
clone size: .
CDR3 length: 15
V gene: TRBV19
D gene: .
CDR3 protein: CASSITGTWRNTIYF
CDR3 DNA: TGTGCCAGTAGTATAACAGGGACCTGGAGAAACACCATATATTTT

J gene: TRBJ2-7
clone size: many
CDR3 length: 16
V gene: TRBV4-1
D gene: TRBD2
CDR3 protein: CASSQDTSGRADEQYF
CDR3 DNA: TGCGCCAGCAGCCAAGACACTAGCGGGAGGGCGGACGAGCAGTACTTC

J gene: TRBJ1-2
clone size: few
CDR3 length: 15
V gene: TRBV2
D gene: .
CDR3 protein: CASSESPGNLYGYTF
CDR3 DNA: TGTGCCAGCAGTGAATCTCCCGGTAACCTCTATGGCTACACCTTC

J gene: TRBJ1-3
clone size: .
CDR3 length: 15
V gene: TRBV6-5
D gene: TRBD1
CDR3 protein: CASSTRQGAGNTIYF
CDR3 DNA: TGTGCCAGCAGCACCCGACAGGGGGCCGGAAACACCATATATTTT

J gene: TRBJ1-5
clone size: .
CDR3 length: 16
V gene: TRBV6-2/TRBV6-3
D gene: .
CDR3 protein: CASSAPPSYSNQPQHF
CDR3 DNA: TGTGCCAGCAGTGCCCCACCCAGCTATAGCAATCAGCCCCAGCATTTT

J gene: TRBJ2-7
clone size: .
CDR3 length: 12
V gene: TRBV5-4
D gene: .
CDR3 protein: CASSLARSEQYF
CDR3 DNA: TGTGCCAGCAGCTTGGCTAGGAGCGAGCAGTACTTC

J gene: TRBJ2-7
clone size: .
CDR3 length: 19
V gene: TRBV9
D gene: TRBD2
CDR3 protein: CASSPQFSTSGSFFHEQYF
CDR3 DNA: TGTGCCAGCAGCCCTCAATTTTCTACTAGCGGGAGCTTCTTCCACGAGCAGTACTTC

J gene: TRBJ2-5
clone size: .
CDR3 length: 15
V gene: TRBV20-1
D gene: TRBD2
CDR3 protein: CSASLAGGLGETQYF
CDR3 DNA: TGCAGTGCTAGTCTAGCGGGAGGGCTTGGAGAGACCCAGTACTTC

J gene: TRBJ1-1
clone size: .
CDR3 length: 15
V gene: TRBV14
D gene: .
CDR3 protein: CASNSLGQGGTEAFF
CDR3 DNA: TGTGCCAGCAACTCGCTGGGGCAGGGAGGCACTGAAGCTTTCTTT

J gene: TRBJ1-4
clone size: few
CDR3 length: 15
V gene: TRBV4-3
D gene: .
CDR3 protein: CASSQDLQVGEKLFF
CDR3 DNA: TGCGCCAGCAGCCAAGATCTCCAGGTCGGGGAAAAACTGTTTTTT

J gene: TRBJ2-5
clone size: .
CDR3 length: 10
V gene: TRBV20-1
D gene: .
CDR3 protein: CSAERETQYF
CDR3 DNA: TGCAGTGCTGAGAGGGAGACCCAGTACTTC

J gene: TRBJ2-7
clone size: .
CDR3 length: 12
V gene: TRBV7-2
D gene: .
CDR3 protein: CASSLRSYEQYF
CDR3 DNA: TGTGCCAGCAGCTTACGGAGCTACGAGCAGTACTTC

J gene: TRBJ1-1
clone size: few
CDR3 length: 14
V gene: TRBV6-6
D gene: .
CDR3 protein: CASRGGHANTEAFF
CDR3 DNA: TGTGCCAGCAGGGGCGGACACGCCAACACTGAAGCTTTCTTT

J gene: TRBJ1-5
clone size: .
CDR3 length: 15
V gene: TRBV7-2
D gene: .
CDR3 protein: CASSLVGGMRQPQHF
CDR3 DNA: TGTGCCAGCAGCTTAGTTGGGGGAATGAGGCAGCCCCAGCATTTT

J gene: TRBJ1-5
clone size: many
CDR3 length: 11
V gene: TRBV19
D gene: .
CDR3 protein: CASSTSGPQHF
CDR3 DNA: TGTGCCAGTAGTACCAGCGGGCCCCAGCATTTT

J gene: TRBJ2-1
clone size: .
CDR3 length: 12
V gene: TRBV30
D gene: .
CDR3 protein: CATEGEGSEQFF
CDR3 DNA: TGTGCAACAGAAGGTGAAGGCAGTGAGCAGTTCTTC

J gene: TRBJ2-7
clone size: once
CDR3 length: 14
V gene: TRBV2
D gene: .
CDR3 protein: CASKRFLGSYEQYF
CDR3 DNA: TGTGCCAGTAAACGGTTTTTGGGGTCCTACGAGCAGTACTTC

J gene: TRBJ2-3
clone size: once
CDR3 length: 17
V gene: TRBV28
D gene: .
CDR3 protein: CASSLGVWGASTDTQYF
CDR3 DNA: TGTGCCAGCAGCTTAGGGGTGTGGGGGGCTAGCACAGATACGCAGTATTTT

J gene: TRBJ1-4
clone size: .
CDR3 length: 17
V gene: TRBV15
D gene: TRBD1
CDR3 protein: CATSRDYTTGGGEKLFF
CDR3 DNA: TGTGCCACCAGCAGAGATTATACCACAGGGGGAGGTGAAAAACTGTTTTTT

J gene: TRBJ1-1
clone size: .
CDR3 length: 14
V gene: TRBV7-9
D gene: .
CDR3 protein: CASSFGHPNTEAFF
CDR3 DNA: TGTGCCAGCAGCTTTGGGCACCCGAACACTGAAGCTTTCTTT

J gene: TRBJ1-6
clone size: .
CDR3 length: 15
V gene: TRBV2
D gene: TRBD1
CDR3 protein: CASRAGTGRYSPLHF
CDR3 DNA: TGTGCCAGCAGGGCCGGGACAGGGCGATATTCACCCCTCCACTTT

J gene: TRBJ1-2
clone size: .
CDR3 length: 13
V gene: TRBV24-1
D gene: .
CDR3 protein: CATSAWDTYGYTF
CDR3 DNA: TGTGCCACCAGTGCGTGGGACACCTATGGCTACACCTTC